Listed below are T cell receptor beta chains from one sample, sequenced in a study of CD8 T cells in Susac syndrome. Each CDR3 protein gets one entry after TCRdb re-called the immunoSEQ multiplex PCR reads with MiXCR. The sample contains 80,000 or so distinct CDR3 sequences, roughly 91% of which appear only once. The sequenced sample consisted of CD4+ T cells from PBMCs. The receptors here all came from a human donor with Susac syndrome. The CDR3 runs from the conserved cysteine through the conserved F or W. Each record gives: V gene, clone size, D gene, J gene, CDR3 protein, CDR3 DNA. A D gene is named only where the DNA matches it firmly. Only part of the rows carry a size: once, few, many, or a class if the clone is expanded.

TRBV12-3/TRBV12-4,-,-,TRBJ1-5,CASSYGRGTFNQPQHF,TGTGCCAGCAGTTACGGCCGCGGGACCTTTAATCAGCCCCAGCATTTC
TRBV5-1,-,-,TRBJ2-5,CASSLSGTGLETQYF,TGCGCCAGCAGCTTGTCGGGAACAGGGCTAGAGACCCAGTACTTC
TRBV7-2,-,-,TRBJ1-1,CASSPSVTEAFF,TGTGCCAGCAGCCCCTCGGTCACTGAAGCTTTCTTT
TRBV4-1,-,-,TRBJ1-5,CASSQGEGVEGAQHF,TGCGCCAGCAGCCAAGGAGAAGGCGTGGAGGGGGCCCAGCATTTT
TRBV5-4,-,-,TRBJ2-2,CASSLAARSGELFF,TGTGCCAGCAGCTTGGCCGCGAGGTCCGGGGAGCTGTTTTTT
TRBV18,-,-,TRBJ1-1,CASSTTGGAETEAFF,TGTGCCAGCTCGACCACTGGGGGCGCGGAGACTGAAGCTTTCTTT
TRBV29-1,-,TRBD1,TRBJ2-7,CSVAGQGDEQYF,TGCAGCGTAGCCGGACAGGGGGACGAGCAGTACTTC
TRBV5-1,-,TRBD1,TRBJ2-7,CASTRDRGSYEQYF,TGCGCCAGCACCCGGGACAGGGGATCTTACGAGCAGTACTTC
TRBV9,once,TRBD2,TRBJ2-5,CASSVATGLGETQYF,TGTGCCAGCAGCGTAGCTACAGGACTAGGAGAGACCCAGTACTTC
TRBV12-3/TRBV12-4,-,TRBD1,TRBJ1-1,CASRIRDSEAFF,TGTGCCAGCAGGATCCGGGACAGTGAAGCTTTCTTT
TRBV24-1,few,-,TRBJ2-6,CATSDSRTGSGANVLTF,TGTGCCACCAGTGATTCACGGACTGGGTCCGGGGCCAACGTCCTGACTTTC
TRBV5-1,-,TRBD1,TRBJ1-1,CASSKGTGELWLFF,TGCGCCAGCAGCAAGGGGACAGGGGAACTTTGGCTCTTCTTT
TRBV10-3,-,TRBD1,TRBJ1-1,CAISEGTGSFF,TGTGCCATCAGTGAGGGGACAGGGTCTTTCTTT
TRBV9,-,TRBD1,TRBJ2-5,CASSVRQGEETQYF,TGTGCCAGCAGCGTTCGACAGGGGGAAGAGACCCAGTACTTC
TRBV12-3/TRBV12-4,-,TRBD1,TRBJ2-1,CASSDPGTAYNEQFF,TGTGCCAGCAGTGACCCCGGGACAGCTTACAATGAGCAGTTCTTC
TRBV6-5,-,TRBD2,TRBJ2-7,CASSYSGLATYEQYF,TGTGCCAGCAGTTACTCGGGACTAGCAACCTACGAGCAGTACTTC
TRBV6-5,-,-,TRBJ1-4,CASSYYRGRNEKLFF,TGTGCCAGCAGTTACTATCGGGGCCGTAATGAAAAACTGTTTTTT
TRBV7-9,-,TRBD1,TRBJ2-7,CASSPWGRQGNEQYF,TGTGCCAGCAGCCCATGGGGGAGACAGGGAAACGAGCAGTACTTC
TRBV20-1,-,TRBD1,TRBJ1-2,CSARAGGGYTF,TGCAGTGCTAGAGCAGGGGGTGGCTACACCTTC
TRBV7-2,-,TRBD1,TRBJ1-1,CASSRTGGVTEAFF,TGTGCCAGCAGCAGGACAGGGGGGGTTACTGAAGCTTTCTTT
TRBV18,-,-,TRBJ2-1,CASSQGGTSYNEQFF,TGTGCCAGCTCACAAGGTGGCACCAGCTACAATGAGCAGTTCTTC
TRBV6-2/TRBV6-3,-,TRBD2,TRBJ2-1,CASMRGLANYNEQFF,TGTGCCAGCATGAGGGGACTAGCGAACTACAATGAGCAGTTCTTC
TRBV7-6,-,-,TRBJ1-2,CASSLAIEGGLGYTF,TGTGCCAGCAGCTTAGCGATTGAAGGGGGTCTTGGCTACACCTTC
TRBV28,-,-,TRBJ2-3,CASRGGTVSTDTQYF,TGTGCCAGCAGGGGGGGGACAGTTAGCACAGATACGCAGTATTTT
TRBV6-5,-,-,TRBJ2-7,CASRGARRSYEQYF,TGTGCCAGCAGGGGGGCCAGGCGCTCCTACGAGCAGTACTTC
TRBV5-1,-,-,TRBJ1-2,CASSFSGGESYGYTF,TGCGCCAGCAGCTTCAGTGGAGGAGAGAGCTATGGCTACACCTTC
TRBV7-3,-,-,TRBJ2-2,CASSPIGPGELFF,TGTGCCAGCAGCCCCATTGGTCCCGGGGAGCTGTTTTTT
TRBV12-3/TRBV12-4,-,-,TRBJ1-5,CASSLTDNQPQHF,TGTGCCAGCAGTTTGACAGACAATCAGCCCCAGCATTTT
TRBV3-1,-,TRBD2,TRBJ2-7,CASSLLAAPYEQYF,TGTGCCAGCAGCTTACTAGCGGCTCCCTACGAGCAGTACTTC
TRBV7-9,-,-,TRBJ1-2,CASSSRGGDSNYGYTF,TGTGCCAGCAGCTCCCGGGGAGGGGACTCTAACTATGGCTACACCTTC
TRBV4-2,-,TRBD2,TRBJ2-1,CASSQAGTSGSFSINEQFF,TGTGCCAGCAGCCAAGCCGGGACTAGCGGGAGTTTTAGCATCAATGAGCAGTTCTTC
TRBV30,-,-,TRBJ2-5,CAWSGRFSAQETQYF,TGTGCCTGGAGTGGCCGATTCTCCGCCCAAGAGACCCAGTACTTC
TRBV4-1,-,-,TRBJ2-2,CASSQEVARNTGELFF,TGCGCCAGCAGCCAAGAAGTAGCCAGGAACACCGGGGAGCTGTTTTTT
TRBV10-3,-,-,TRBJ2-5,CATGRAQETQYF,TGTGCCACCGGGAGAGCCCAAGAGACCCAGTACTTC
TRBV6-2/TRBV6-3,-,-,TRBJ2-7,CASRRQRGLYEQYF,TGTGCCAGCAGGAGGCAGCGTGGGCTCTACGAGCAGTACTTC